This is a list of T cell receptor beta chains from one sample in a study of control samples from healthy donors and cancer patients. Here immunoSEQ multiplex PCR was the method, and the copy in TCRdb shows in-frame clones only, minus some. The table includes approximately 60,000 clones, more than 85% detected once. Sequencing was done on a sample of PBMCs. These receptors were taken from a man younger than 40 with colorectal cancer. CDR3s include the opening cysteine and the closing phenylalanine or tryptophan. D genes are given only for firm matches. Expanded clones are given a class, and other clones once, few, many or no size at all.

D gene: .
J gene: TRBJ2-3
V gene: TRBV6-2/TRBV6-3
clone size: .
CDR3 DNA: TGTGCCAGCAGCCTGCCCGGGGGCACAGATACGCAGTATTTT
CDR3 protein: CASSLPGGTDTQYF

D gene: TRBD2
J gene: TRBJ2-1
V gene: TRBV6-5
clone size: .
CDR3 DNA: TGTGCCAGCAAAGGTCCTAGCGGGGGCTACAATGAGCAGTTCTTC
CDR3 protein: CASKGPSGGYNEQFF

D gene: TRBD1
J gene: TRBJ2-5
V gene: TRBV5-1
clone size: .
CDR3 DNA: TGCGCCAGCAGCTTCGTCGGACAGGGCTCTCTCCAAGAGACCCAGTACTTC
CDR3 protein: CASSFVGQGSLQETQYF

D gene: .
J gene: TRBJ1-5
V gene: TRBV5-6
clone size: .
CDR3 DNA: TGTGCCAGCAGCTTGGAAGGTCAGCCCCAGCATTTT
CDR3 protein: CASSLEGQPQHF

D gene: .
J gene: TRBJ2-1
V gene: TRBV14
clone size: .
CDR3 DNA: TGTGCCAGCAGCCAAGAGAAGGACAGCTCCTACAATGAGCAGTTCTTC
CDR3 protein: CASSQEKDSSYNEQFF

D gene: .
J gene: TRBJ1-1
V gene: TRBV7-9
clone size: .
CDR3 DNA: TGTGCCGCAAAGAAATCCCGGGGGAACACTGAAGCTTTCTTT
CDR3 protein: CAAKKSRGNTEAFF

D gene: TRBD2
J gene: TRBJ2-3
V gene: TRBV11-2
clone size: .
CDR3 DNA: TGTGCCAGCAGCTTAGATCTCCCTAGCGGGGGGGCAGATACGCAGTATTTT
CDR3 protein: CASSLDLPSGGADTQYF

D gene: .
J gene: TRBJ1-1
V gene: TRBV11-2
clone size: .
CDR3 DNA: TGTGCCAGCAGCTTGTCTGGGGCTGAAGCTTTCTTT
CDR3 protein: CASSLSGAEAFF

D gene: .
J gene: TRBJ1-4
V gene: TRBV6-6
clone size: .
CDR3 DNA: TGTGCCAGCAGTTACTCGATGGAAAAACTGTTTTTT
CDR3 protein: CASSYSMEKLFF

D gene: TRBD2
J gene: TRBJ2-1
V gene: TRBV19
clone size: .
CDR3 DNA: TGTGCCAGTAGTATACTAGCGGGGGTCAATGAGCAGTTCTTC
CDR3 protein: CASSILAGVNEQFF

D gene: .
J gene: TRBJ1-2
V gene: TRBV3-1/TRBV3-2
clone size: once
CDR3 DNA: TGTGCCAGCAGCCAAGAAAGCGGTGGCCGCGGCTATGGCTACACCTTC
CDR3 protein: CASSQESGGRGYGYTF

D gene: .
J gene: TRBJ2-2
V gene: TRBV7-2
clone size: .
CDR3 DNA: TGTGCCAGCAGTCTAGACAATACCGGGGAGCTGTTTTTT
CDR3 protein: CASSLDNTGELFF

D gene: .
J gene: TRBJ2-4
V gene: TRBV19
clone size: .
CDR3 DNA: TGTGCCAGTAGTATGGGAGGTACGCTCAAAAACATTCAGTACTTC
CDR3 protein: CASSMGGTLKNIQYF

D gene: TRBD1
J gene: TRBJ1-1
V gene: TRBV27
clone size: few
CDR3 DNA: TGTGCCAGCAGTTTACCCAGGGACAGGGTGTGGGGGACTGAAGCTTTCTTT
CDR3 protein: CASSLPRDRVWGTEAFF

D gene: TRBD1
J gene: TRBJ1-1
V gene: TRBV30
clone size: .
CDR3 DNA: TGTGCCTGGAGTCCATCACACAGGGGTCAAATGAACACTGAAGCTTTCTTT
CDR3 protein: CAWSPSHRGQMNTEAFF

D gene: .
J gene: TRBJ2-3
V gene: TRBV19
clone size: .
CDR3 DNA: TGTGCCAGTAGAGGAGGGGGCACAGATACGCAGTATTTT
CDR3 protein: CASRGGGTDTQYF

D gene: TRBD2
J gene: TRBJ2-7
V gene: TRBV11-2
clone size: .
CDR3 DNA: TGTGCCAGCAAAGGCGGGGGGGCAACCTACGAGCAGTACTTC
CDR3 protein: CASKGGGATYEQYF

D gene: TRBD1
J gene: TRBJ2-3
V gene: TRBV7-2
clone size: .
CDR3 DNA: TGTGCCAGCAGCGAGACAGGGGCGGGTTTGTTTGGTACGCAGTATTTT
CDR3 protein: CASSETGAGLFGTQYF

D gene: .
J gene: TRBJ1-2
V gene: TRBV19
clone size: .
CDR3 DNA: TGTGCCAGTAGTATCGGGCACCCAGCTAACTATGGCTACACCTTC
CDR3 protein: CASSIGHPANYGYTF

D gene: TRBD1
J gene: TRBJ1-5
V gene: TRBV4-1
clone size: .
CDR3 DNA: TGCGCCAGCAGCCGAGGGACAGGGAACAGCAATCAGCCCCAGCATTTT
CDR3 protein: CASSRGTGNSNQPQHF

D gene: .
J gene: TRBJ1-6
V gene: TRBV30
clone size: .
CDR3 DNA: TGTGCCTTCAAACAGGGTAACAATTCACCCCTCCACTTT
CDR3 protein: CAFKQGNNSPLHF

D gene: TRBD1
J gene: TRBJ1-1
V gene: TRBV10-3
clone size: .
CDR3 DNA: TGTGCCATCAGTGCACGGACAGGGGTGAACACTGAAGCTTTCTTT
CDR3 protein: CAISARTGVNTEAFF

D gene: .
J gene: TRBJ2-1
V gene: TRBV9
clone size: .
CDR3 DNA: TGTGCCAGCAGCGCCCCAGGGCTTAGCTCCTACAATGAGCAGTTCTTC
CDR3 protein: CASSAPGLSSYNEQFF

D gene: TRBD2
J gene: TRBJ2-3
V gene: TRBV6-2/TRBV6-3
clone size: .
CDR3 DNA: TGTGCCAGCAGTTATAGCGGGGGGGAGGAGGTAGATACGCAGTATTTT
CDR3 protein: CASSYSGGEEVDTQYF

D gene: TRBD1
J gene: TRBJ1-1
V gene: TRBV10-3
clone size: .
CDR3 DNA: TGTGCCATCAGTAAGGGACCGGGACAGGGGAACACTGAAGCTTTCTTT
CDR3 protein: CAISKGPGQGNTEAFF

D gene: TRBD2
J gene: TRBJ2-7
V gene: TRBV6-5
clone size: .
CDR3 DNA: TGTGCCAGCAGTTACTCTTGGCTAGCGGGGGCTCAAGAGCAGTACTTC
CDR3 protein: CASSYSWLAGAQEQYF

D gene: TRBD2
J gene: TRBJ2-3
V gene: TRBV5-6
clone size: .
CDR3 DNA: TGTGCCAGCAGCCTACTAGCGGGGGCAAGGGATACGCAGTATTTT
CDR3 protein: CASSLLAGARDTQYF

D gene: .
J gene: TRBJ1-1
V gene: TRBV20-1
clone size: .
CDR3 DNA: TGCAGTGTTATAAACACTGAAGCTTTCTTT
CDR3 protein: CSVINTEAFF

D gene: .
J gene: TRBJ1-1
V gene: TRBV12-3/TRBV12-4
clone size: .
CDR3 DNA: TGTGCCAGCAGTTTCCAGACAGTGACTGAAGCTTTCTTT
CDR3 protein: CASSFQTVTEAFF

D gene: TRBD1
J gene: TRBJ1-2
V gene: TRBV6-5
clone size: .
CDR3 DNA: TGTGCCAGCGCCCCGGGACAGAAAAGCTATGGCTACACCTTC
CDR3 protein: CASAPGQKSYGYTF

D gene: .
J gene: TRBJ1-4
V gene: TRBV12-3/TRBV12-4
clone size: .
CDR3 DNA: TGTGCCAGCAGTTTTAATGAAAAACTGTTTTTT
CDR3 protein: CASSFNEKLFF

D gene: .
J gene: TRBJ1-3
V gene: TRBV4-1
clone size: .
CDR3 DNA: TGCGCCAGCAGCCAGGGCACAGCGAGCTCTGGAAACACCATATATTTT
CDR3 protein: CASSQGTASSGNTIYF

D gene: .
J gene: TRBJ2-7
V gene: TRBV14
clone size: few
CDR3 DNA: TGTGCCAGCAGCCAAGAAGGGACTTATATATACGAGCAGTACTTC
CDR3 protein: CASSQEGTYIYEQYF

D gene: .
J gene: TRBJ2-3
V gene: TRBV30
clone size: .
CDR3 DNA: TGTGCCTGGAGTGCTGTAGTCGCAGATACGCAGTATTTT
CDR3 protein: CAWSAVVADTQYF